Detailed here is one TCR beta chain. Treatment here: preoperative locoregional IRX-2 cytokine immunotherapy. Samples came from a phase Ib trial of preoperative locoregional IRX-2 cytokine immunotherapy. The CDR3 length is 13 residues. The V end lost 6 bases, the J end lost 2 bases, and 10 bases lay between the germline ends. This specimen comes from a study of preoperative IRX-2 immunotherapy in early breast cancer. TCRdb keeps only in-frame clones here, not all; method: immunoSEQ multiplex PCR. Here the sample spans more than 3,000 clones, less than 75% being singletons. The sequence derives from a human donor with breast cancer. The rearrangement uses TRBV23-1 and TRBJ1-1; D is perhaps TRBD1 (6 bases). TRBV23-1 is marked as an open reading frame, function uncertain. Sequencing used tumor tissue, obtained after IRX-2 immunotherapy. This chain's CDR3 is CASRGGENTEAFF. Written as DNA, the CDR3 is TGCGCCAGCAGGGGGGGCGAAAACACTGAAGCTTTCTTT.